A single TCR beta chain is shown here with its context. Its specificity is unknown. CDR1 and CDR2 from the germline V gene are MNHEY and SMNVEV (reference sequence). Trimming removed 3 bases at V and 4 bases at J, with 22 bases between. The length of the CDR3 is 17 residues. The sample comes from a study of cytomegalovirus exposure and HLA in healthy donors. Overall study findings and caveats: Three CMV-associated chains were confirmed in vitro to be specific for CMV antigens. Cytomegalovirus-associated TCR beta chains were listed, numbering 164. It was found in a later analysis that first-cohort TCR clusters tended to co-occur in the 90 to 150 validation repertoires.

TCRdb keeps only in-frame clones here, not all; method: immunoSEQ multiplex PCR. The sample records approximately 280,000 clones, approximately 86% being singletons. From the 120-subject validation cohort, which was separate from the approximately 670-subject first cohort, the donors were drawn. This clonotype originated in a woman between 18 and 29 years old in good health and CMV-seronegative. Sequenced sample: PBMCs. The chain links TRBV27 to TRBJ2-7; weak D call: TRBD2 (8 bases). CDR3 DNA sequence: TGTGCCAGCAGTTTGTTGAGGGGGCCGGGAGGGTTGTACGAGCAGTACTTC. Residues: CASSLLRGPGGLYEQYF.